This T cell receptor beta chain appears in the sequencing data of a study of T cells in Graves' hyperthyroidism and ophthalmopathy. The investigators amplified TCR beta CDR3 regions from RNA transcripts. A first-round RT-PCR of the TCR CDR3 used the HTBI primer set. MiXCR was run by TCRdb on the multiplex PCR reads, yielding one entry per CDR3 protein. The data hold about 360,000 distinct CDR3 sequences, with about 13% observed a single time. Trimming took off 7 bases at V and 5 bases at J, with 7 bases between the two ends. The CDR3 runs 11 residues. Germline CDR1 and CDR2: SGHTA and FQGNSA. The sample holds many counts of this clonotype.

The receptor's source is a woman aged 18-29 years with Graves' hyperthyroidism. Source material: blood. The chain employs TRBV7-2 and TRBJ2-3; perhaps TRBD2 as D (5 bases). In nucleotides, the CDR3 is TGTGCCAGCACCCGGGGAGATACGCAGTATTTT. Amino acid sequence: CASTRGDTQYF. Based on the CDR3 plus reference TRBV7-2 and TRBJ2-3, the full variable domain is GAGVSQSPSNKVTEKGKDVELRCDPISGHTALYWYRQSLGQGLEFLIYFQGNSAPDKSGLPSDRFSAERTGGSVSTLTIQRTQQEDSAVYLCASTRGDTQYFGPGTRLTVL.